This T cell receptor (beta chain) was captured by sequencing in a study of T cell repertoires in cytomegalovirus infection. Study outcomes and limitations: Ex vivo, HLA-C-restricted CMV-specific TCR beta clonotypes prevailed over the rest of the response.

Trimming shortened V by 5 bases and J by 4 bases, and 20 bases separated the two germline ends. This CDR3 has 16 residues. This clonotype was recorded at least ten times. What it recognizes is unknown. TCRdb fed the reads into MiXCR, producing one record per CDR3 protein. The top ten hold roughly 4.5% of the sample, which has over 300,000 distinct CDR3 sequences, 8% to 9.5% seen once. This chain joins TRBV12-3 or TRBV12-4 and TRBJ1-2, with D possibly being TRBD1 (6 bases). Sequenced: PBMCs. This TCR derives from a human donor in good health (CMV status not recorded). Some clones in this sample may be carry-over from other donors' samples. The CDR3 DNA is TGTGCCAGCAGTCCATTGGGGGGCAGGGGCTTCTATGGCTACACCTTC. It encodes CASSPLGGRGFYGYTF.